The 15 T cell receptor beta chains below all came from one sample that was sequenced in a study of blood T cell repertoires in COVID-19. Data came from immunoSEQ multiplex PCR; TCRdb stores just in-frame clones and leaves some out. Among more than 35,000 clones listed, around four fifths were seen once. What was sequenced was peripheral blood. These receptor sequences come from a woman older than 75 with acute or convalescent COVID-19.

This chain links TRBV9 with TRBJ1-2, with D unclear. CDR3 size: 15 residues. V lost 0 bases and J 1 base, leaving 10 bases between the germline ends. Per the germline V gene, CDR1 is SGDLS and CDR2 is YYNGEE. The CDR3 protein is CASSVGGVVNYGYTF. In nucleotides, the CDR3 is TGTGCCAGCAGCGTAGGCGGGGTGGTTAACTATGGCTACACCTTC.

V and J are TRBV5-1 and TRBJ1-3; D is ambiguous. The ends were cut back, 2 bases at V and 2 bases at J, with 8 bases in the middle. The CDR3 totals 14 residues. Germline CDR1 SGHRS, CDR2 YFSETQ. This CDR3 reads CASSFNTAGNTIYF. Written as DNA, the CDR3 is TGCGCCAGCAGCTTCAATACGGCTGGAAACACCATATATTTT.

The J gene is TRBJ1-2, the V gene TRBV4-1, with 7 bases matching TRBD1. The CDR3 runs 14 residues. CDR1 and CDR2 (germline): MGHRA, YSYEKL. V was pared by 4 bases and J by 1 base, with 3 bases of the junction left unmatched. The CDR3 is CASSPRDSNYGYTF. The CDR3 nucleotides are TGCGCCAGCAGCCCCCGGGACAGTAACTATGGCTACACCTTC.

The chain employs TRBV4-3 and TRBJ1-4, with D unclear. CDR1 is LGHNA and CDR2 is YSLEER in the germline V gene. The CDR3 length is 15 residues. V was clipped by 0 bases and J by 8 bases, with 13 bases between them. Written as DNA, the CDR3 is TGCGCCAGCAGCCAAGAACGAGGGAGAGGCGAAAAACTGTTTTTT. Translation gives CASSQERGRGEKLFF.

The chain recombines TRBV30 with TRBJ1-3; 8 bases are a match to TRBD1. The germline gives CDR1 GTSNPN, CDR2 SVGIG (reference sequence). The length of the CDR3 is 15 residues. Trimming cost V 1 base and J 3 bases; bases outside gene matches: 5. CDR3 protein: CAWSGDRGLGNTIYF. CDR3 nucleotide sequence: TGTGCCTGGAGTGGAGACAGGGGCCTTGGAAACACCATATATTTT. The whole variable domain, filled in from reference TRBV30 and TRBJ1-3, reads SQTIHQWPATLVQPVGSPLSLECTVEGTSNPNLYWYRQAAGRGLQLLFYSVGIGQISSEVPQNLSASRPQDRQFILSSKKLLLSDSGFYLCAWSGDRGLGNTIYFGEGSWLTVV.

The chain uses TRBV4-2 and TRBJ1-2, with D perhaps matching TRBD1 (6 bases). This CDR3 region has 17 residues. V lost 0 bases, J lost 2 bases, and 16 bases lay in between. Germline-derived CDR1 and CDR2 are LGHNA and YNFKEQ. CDR3 region: CASSQEGLRGANYGYTF. CDR3 nucleotides: TGTGCCAGCAGCCAAGAAGGCCTCAGGGGAGCGAACTATGGCTACACCTTC.

This chain connects TRBV15 to TRBJ2-1; 7 bases are a match to TRBD1. This CDR3 region has 15 residues. The germline V gene encodes CDR1 LNHNV and CDR2 YYDKDF (reference sequence). V trimming: 0 bases; J trimming: 4 bases; junction bases outside the gene matches: 3. CDR3 sequence: CATSRDGDRYNEQFF. The CDR3 region has the DNA TGTGCCACCAGCAGAGATGGGGACAGATACAATGAGCAGTTCTTC.

This clone turned up a few times. The V call is TRBV3-1 (or the pseudogene TRBV3-2), the J call TRBJ1-1; 7 nucleotides line up with TRBD1. The germline V gene has CDR1 LGHDT and CDR2 YNNKEL (reference sequence). The CDR3 has 14 amino acids. Losses at the gene ends were 8 bases for V and 1 base for J; bases not matched to a gene: 7. The CDR3 sequence: CASAPGTENTEAFF. The CDR3 nucleotides are TGTGCCAGCGCTCCCGGGACAGAGAACACTGAAGCTTTCTTT.

The V gene is TRBV23-1, the J gene TRBJ2-3; weak D call: TRBD1 (7 bases). TRBV23-1 qualifies as an ORF whose function is uncertain. The CDR3 is 17 amino acids. V lost 0 bases to trimming and J lost 2 bases, with 15 bases between them. The DNA of the CDR3 is TGCGCCAGCAGTCAATCCCAAGGCAGGGGGGACACAGATACGCAGTATTTT. The encoded protein is CASSQSQGRGDTDTQYF.

The chain has TRBV5-6 and TRBJ1-2; D gene uncertain. This CDR3 comprises 12 residues. V was pared by 4 bases and J by 8 bases, with 12 bases between. Per the germline V gene, CDR1 is SGHDT and CDR2 is YYEEEE. CDR3 nucleotide sequence: TGTGCCAGCAGCCGCCTCAGTACCGGCTACACCTTC. This gives the protein CASSRLSTGYTF.

V is TRBV5-4 and J is TRBJ2-1; 9 nucleotides line up with TRBD2. The CDR3 has 14 residues. The J segment lost 8 bases and the V segment lost 2 bases, leaving 5 bases of the junction unmatched. Germline CDR1 SGHNT, CDR2 YYREEE (reference sequence). CDR3 sequence reads: CASSLGGGAYEQFF. In nucleotides, the CDR3 is TGTGCCAGCAGCTTAGGCGGGGGGGCGTATGAGCAGTTCTTC.

This sequence joins TRBV9 and TRBJ2-5, with 10 nucleotides matching TRBD2. This CDR3 spans 16 amino acids. Germline V lookup: CDR1 SGDLS, CDR2 YYNGEE. V trimming: 3 bases; J trimming: 3 bases; junction bases outside the gene matches: 8. CDR3 sequence (DNA): TGTGCCAGCAGCGCTTCACTAGCGGGACCAGAAGAGACCCAGTACTTC. Its translation: CASSASLAGPEETQYF.

The chain combines TRBV5-6 with TRBJ1-1; no clear D gene. From germline, CDR1 is SGHDT and CDR2 YYEEEE. Between the trimmed V and J ends, which lost 4 bases and 1 base, there was a span of 17 bases. This CDR3 contains 16 residues. CDR3 amino acids: CASSRPLTQANTEAFF. The CDR3 DNA follows: TGTGCCAGCAGCCGACCTCTGACACAAGCGAACACTGAAGCTTTCTTT. Drawing the rest from reference TRBV5-6 and TRBJ1-1, the complete variable domain is DAGVTQSPTHLIKTRGQQVTLRCSPKSGHDTVSWYQQALGQGPQFIFQYYEEEERQRGNFPDRFSGHQFPNYSSELNVNALLLGDSALYLCASSRPLTQANTEAFFGQGTRLTVV.

The genes are TRBV9 and TRBJ2-1, with a tentative D call TRBD2 (6 bases). This CDR3 contains 14 residues. Germline CDR1 and CDR2: SGDLS and YYNGEE. V was shortened by 0 bases and J by 3 bases, with 7 bases between the two germline ends. In nucleotides, the CDR3 is TGTGCCAGCAGCGTAGGGGGGGACTACAATGAGCAGTTCTTC. It encodes CASSVGGDYNEQFF.

The chain joins TRBV7-3 to TRBJ1-2; D is possibly TRBD1 (5 bases). The CDR3 runs to 13 residues. V lost 4 bases to trimming and J lost 6 bases, with 12 bases between them. Germline V lookup: CDR1 SGHTA, CDR2 FQGTGA. The CDR3 loop is CASSSTQGNGYTF. CDR3 in DNA: TGTGCCAGCAGCTCCACTCAGGGAAATGGCTACACCTTC.